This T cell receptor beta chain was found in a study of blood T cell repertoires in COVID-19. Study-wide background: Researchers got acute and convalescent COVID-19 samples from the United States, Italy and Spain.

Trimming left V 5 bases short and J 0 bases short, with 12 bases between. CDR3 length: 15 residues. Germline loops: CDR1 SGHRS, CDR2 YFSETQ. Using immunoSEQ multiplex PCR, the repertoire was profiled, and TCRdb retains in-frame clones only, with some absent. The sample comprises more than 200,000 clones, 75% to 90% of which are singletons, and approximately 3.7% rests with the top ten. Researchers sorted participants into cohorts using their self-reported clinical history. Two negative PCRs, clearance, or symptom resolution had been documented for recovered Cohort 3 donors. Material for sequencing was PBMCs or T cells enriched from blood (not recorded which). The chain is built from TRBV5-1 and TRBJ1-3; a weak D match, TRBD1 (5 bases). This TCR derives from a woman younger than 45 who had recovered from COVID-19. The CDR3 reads CASRTRAGSGNTIYF. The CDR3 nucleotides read TGCGCCAGCAGAACCAGGGCCGGCTCTGGAAACACCATATATTTT.